Listed below are T cell receptor beta chains from one sample, sequenced in a study of blood T cell repertoires in COVID-19. The method was immunoSEQ multiplex PCR; TCRdb's version includes in-frame clones alone and lacks a portion of them. The sample lists fewer than 300,000 clones, around 90% occurring once. Sequencing used PBMCs or T cells enriched from blood (not recorded which). Source of these receptors: a woman aged 25 to 39 who had recovered from COVID-19. The CDR3 runs from the conserved cysteine through the conserved F or W. The D gene is left open where the match is weak. Rows may omit the clone size; those that give it use once, few, many or a size class.

J | D | V | size | CDR3 | DNA
TRBJ1-3 | TRBD1 | TRBV2 | - | CASSWYRGRVGGNTIYF | TGTGCCAGCAGTTGGTACAGGGGGCGCGTAGGTGGAAACACCATATATTTT
TRBJ2-2 | - | TRBV2 | - | CASRAGTSTGELFF | TGTGCCAGCAGGGCCGGGACTTCCACCGGGGAGCTGTTTTTT
TRBJ2-5 | TRBD1 | TRBV7-2 | - | CASSLGQGAGETQYF | TGTGCCAGCAGCTTAGGACAGGGGGCGGGGGAGACCCAGTACTTC
TRBJ2-1 | - | TRBV19 | - | CASSIRKGDGQNEQFF | TGTGCCAGTAGTATAAGGAAGGGGGACGGACAAAATGAGCAGTTCTTC
TRBJ1-1 | TRBD1 | TRBV18 | - | CASSPGTGSDTEAFF | TGTGCCAGCTCACCCGGGACAGGGTCGGACACTGAAGCTTTCTTT
TRBJ2-5 | TRBD1 | TRBV5-1 | - | CASSSQGAWETQYF | TGCGCCAGCAGCTCACAGGGGGCTTGGGAGACCCAGTACTTC
TRBJ2-1 | TRBD2 | TRBV7-9 | - | CASSPGLAGHNEQFF | TGTGCCAGCAGCCCCGGACTAGCGGGGCACAATGAGCAGTTCTTC
TRBJ2-7 | - | TRBV11-3 | - | CASSPETTHEQYF | TGTGCCAGCAGCCCCGAAACTACCCACGAGCAGTACTTC
TRBJ1-5 | - | TRBV10-2 | - | CASRDGGNQPQHF | TGCGCCAGCAGAGACGGAGGCAATCAGCCCCAGCATTTT
TRBJ2-5 | - | TRBV5-1 | once | CASRRSSSGLETQYF | TGCGCCAGCAGACGCTCTTCCTCCGGGTTGGAGACCCAGTACTTC
TRBJ2-3 | TRBD2 | TRBV11-3 | - | CASSLGQLAGEDTQYF | TGTGCCAGCAGCTTAGGGCAACTAGCGGGAGAAGATACGCAGTATTTT
TRBJ1-2 | TRBD1 | TRBV4-1 | - | CASSQDARDRVYGYTF | TGCGCCAGCAGCCAAGATGCTAGGGACAGGGTTTATGGCTACACCTTC
TRBJ1-1 | - | TRBV11-2 | - | CASSLGQTGTEAFF | TGTGCCAGCAGCTTAGGACAGACGGGCACTGAAGCTTTCTTT
TRBJ1-2 | TRBD1 | TRBV11-2 | - | CASSPAKGQRFYGYTF | TGTGCCAGCAGCCCAGCTAAGGGACAGAGATTCTATGGCTACACCTTC
TRBJ2-7 | - | TRBV7-9 | - | CASSFVVHEQYF | TGTGCCAGCAGCTTTGTAGTGCACGAGCAGTACTTC
TRBJ1-1 | TRBD1 | TRBV28 | once | CASSPGQGALGTEAFF | TGTGCCAGCAGCCCCGGACAGGGGGCCTTGGGCACTGAAGCTTTCTTT
TRBJ1-6 | TRBD1 | TRBV27 | - | CASSLTGVSPLHF | TGTGCCAGCAGTTTGACAGGGGTCTCACCCCTCCACTTT
TRBJ2-2 | TRBD2 | TRBV28 | - | CASKTSGATGELFF | TGTGCCAGCAAGACTAGCGGGGCCACCGGGGAGCTGTTTTTT
TRBJ2-7 | - | TRBV7-9 | few | CASSVRETVYEQYF | TGTGCCAGCAGCGTTAGAGAGACAGTTTACGAGCAGTACTTC
TRBJ1-2 | TRBD1 | TRBV28 | - | CASRWDRRGYTF | TGTGCCAGCAGGTGGGACAGACGGGGCTACACCTTC
TRBJ1-5 | - | TRBV6-5 | - | CASRYRAGNQPQHF | TGTGCCAGCAGATACAGAGCCGGCAATCAGCCCCAGCATTTT
TRBJ2-7 | TRBD2 | TRBV5-1 | - | CASSLGTSGIYEQYF | TGCGCCAGCAGCTTGGGGACTAGCGGTATTTACGAGCAGTACTTC
TRBJ1-3 | - | TRBV30 | - | CAWSRVYGNTIYF | TGTGCCTGGAGCAGGGTATACGGAAACACCATATATTTT
TRBJ2-7 | - | TRBV11-2 | few | CASSSPQGLPSYEQYF | TGTGCCAGCAGCTCCCCTCAGGGACTTCCCTCCTACGAGCAGTACTTC
TRBJ2-1 | TRBD1 | TRBV7-2 | - | CASSLGQTFGNEQFF | TGTGCCAGCAGCCTGGGACAGACTTTTGGCAATGAGCAGTTCTTC
TRBJ2-1 | - | TRBV28 | - | CASSFARGPYNEQFF | TGTGCCAGCAGTTTTGCCAGGGGTCCCTACAATGAGCAGTTCTTC
TRBJ2-3 | - | TRBV5-8 | - | CASSLSFAGTDTQYF | TGTGCCAGCAGCTTGAGCTTCGCGGGCACAGATACGCAGTATTTT
TRBJ2-7 | - | TRBV24-1 | - | CATSDSGHYEQYF | TGTGCCACCAGTGACTCGGGACATTACGAGCAGTACTTC
TRBJ1-1 | TRBD1 | TRBV10-3 | - | CAISGSFGDSSNTEAFF | TGTGCCATCAGTGGATCATTTGGGGACAGTTCCAACACTGAAGCTTTCTTT
TRBJ2-2 | TRBD2 | TRBV7-9 | - | CASSLRLAGGPRNTGELFF | TGTGCCAGCAGCTTAAGGCTAGCGGGAGGGCCCAGAAACACCGGGGAGCTGTTTTTT
TRBJ1-4 | - | TRBV5-1 | - | CASSPTVNNEKLFF | TGCGCCAGCAGCCCGACAGTGAATAATGAAAAACTGTTTTTT
TRBJ2-1 | TRBD1 | TRBV27 | - | CASRWTGAYNEQFF | TGTGCCAGCAGGTGGACAGGAGCGTACAATGAGCAGTTCTTC
TRBJ2-7 | - | TRBV5-1 | - | CASSLRQSSYEQYF | TGCGCCAGCAGCTTGAGACAGAGCTCCTACGAGCAGTACTTC
TRBJ1-2 | TRBD1 | TRBV5-4 | - | CASSMDRVRNGYTF | TGTGCCAGCAGCATGGACAGGGTGAGGAATGGCTACACCTTC
TRBJ1-2 | - | TRBV27 | - | CASSPRGNYGYTF | TGTGCCAGCAGTCCGCGGGGTAACTATGGCTACACCTTC
TRBJ2-4 | TRBD1 | TRBV3-1/TRBV3-2 | - | CASSQGGQGALLAKNIQYF | TGTGCCAGCAGCCAAGGAGGACAGGGGGCTCTCTTAGCCAAAAACATTCAGTACTTC
TRBJ2-5 | TRBD1 | TRBV10-1 | - | CASSDARGPVVQYF | TGCGCCAGCAGTGACGCCAGGGGGCCGGTGGTCCAGTACTTC
TRBJ2-3 | TRBD1 | TRBV28 | - | CASTPFGTGHTDTQYF | TGTGCCAGCACCCCCTTCGGGACAGGCCACACAGATACGCAGTATTTT
TRBJ1-2 | - | TRBV5-5 | - | CASSLGPTTGFDYGYTF | TGTGCCAGCAGCTTGGGTCCCACTACAGGGTTCGACTATGGCTACACCTTC
TRBJ1-1 | - | TRBV30 | few | CAWSGRDTEAFF | TGTGCCTGGAGCGGCAGGGACACTGAAGCTTTCTTT
TRBJ1-5 | - | TRBV27 | once | CASSLVGGNQPQHF | TGTGCCAGCAGTCTCGTCGGGGGCAATCAGCCCCAGCATTTT
TRBJ2-7 | - | TRBV28 | - | CASMGASGRLGEQYF | TGTGCCAGCATGGGGGCTAGCGGCAGACTAGGCGAGCAGTACTTC
TRBJ2-1 | TRBD1 | TRBV28 | - | CASSLPLGQGNEQFF | TGTGCCAGCAGTCTTCCACTGGGACAGGGGAATGAGCAGTTCTTC
TRBJ2-7 | - | TRBV6-5 | once | CASSLGGESTYEQYF | TGTGCCAGCAGCCTCGGCGGGGAATCCACCTACGAGCAGTACTTC
TRBJ2-6 | - | TRBV28 | - | CASSSTGSGANVLTF | TGTGCCAGCAGCTCCACAGGATCTGGGGCCAACGTCCTGACTTTC
TRBJ2-1 | - | TRBV7-9 | - | CASSLARGNNEQFF | TGTGCCAGCAGCTTAGCGCGGGGTAACAATGAGCAGTTCTTC
TRBJ2-7 | TRBD1 | TRBV7-2 | few | CASSLQGVETYEQYF | TGTGCCAGCAGCCTCCAGGGGGTAGAAACCTACGAGCAGTACTTC
TRBJ1-1 | - | TRBV7-2 | once | CASSSRGGWSRTEAFF | TGTGCCAGCAGCTCCAGAGGAGGGTGGAGTCGGACTGAAGCTTTCTTT
TRBJ2-3 | - | TRBV27 | few | CASSRSPDTQYF | TGTGCCAGCAGCCGTTCCCCAGATACGCAGTATTTT
TRBJ2-3 | TRBD2 | TRBV7-6 | - | CASGSRTSGKLDTQYF | TGTGCCAGCGGAAGTAGGACTAGCGGGAAACTAGATACGCAGTATTTT